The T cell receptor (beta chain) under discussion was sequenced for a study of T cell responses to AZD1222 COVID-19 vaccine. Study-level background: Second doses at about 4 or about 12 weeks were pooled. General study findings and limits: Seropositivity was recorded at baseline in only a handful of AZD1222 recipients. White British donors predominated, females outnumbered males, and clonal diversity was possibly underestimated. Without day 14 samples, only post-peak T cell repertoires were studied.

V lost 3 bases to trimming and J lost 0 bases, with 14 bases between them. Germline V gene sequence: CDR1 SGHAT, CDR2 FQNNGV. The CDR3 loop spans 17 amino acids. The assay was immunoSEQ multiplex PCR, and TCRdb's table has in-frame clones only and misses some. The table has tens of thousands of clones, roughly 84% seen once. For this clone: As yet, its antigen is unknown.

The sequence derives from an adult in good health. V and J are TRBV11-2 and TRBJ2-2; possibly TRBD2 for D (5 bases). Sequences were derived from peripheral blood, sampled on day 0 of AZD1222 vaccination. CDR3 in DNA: TGTGCCAGCAGCTTCCCCCCGGGGTTTACGAACACCGGGGAGCTGTTTTTT. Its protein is CASSFPPGFTNTGELFF. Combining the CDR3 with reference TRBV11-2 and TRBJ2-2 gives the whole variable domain EAGVAQSPRYKIIEKRQSVAFWCNPISGHATLYWYQQILGQGPKLLIQFQNNGVVDDSQLPKDRFSAERLKGVDSTLKIQPAKLEDSAVYLCASSFPPGFTNTGELFFGEGSRLTVL.